A single sample gave rise to the 30 T cell receptor beta chains below, sequenced in a study of radiation and T cells in renal cell carcinoma. This sample's time point: blood 4 weeks post-SBRT, at nephrectomy. As for treatment: 15 Gy SBRT to primary tumor, nephrectomy 4 weeks later. Clones were sequenced by immunoSEQ multiplex PCR, and TCRdb holds only the in-frame ones, with some missing. The sample lists around 180,000 clones, around 90% occurring once. The sequences come from blood, collected from a patient whose treatment included radiotherapy and nephrectomy. These receptor sequences come from a woman aged 45-65 years with renal cell carcinoma.

This clone came up once. The chain couples TRBV18 to TRBJ1-2, with D maybe TRBD1 (6 bases). This CDR3 has 15 residues. The germline V and J ends were trimmed by 3 bases and 0 bases, with 11 bases remaining between them. Germline CDR1 reads KGHSH; CDR2 reads LQKENI. CDR3 region: CASSPRGSSNYGYTF. The CDR3, as DNA: TGTGCCAGCTCACCCAGGGGATCATCTAACTATGGCTACACCTTC.

The V and J genes are TRBV11-3 and TRBJ2-3; D gene unclear. This CDR3 has 15 amino acids. V lost 2 bases and J 0 bases, leaving 9 bases between the germline ends. Germline V gene lookup returns CDR1 SGHNT and CDR2 YENEEA. The CDR3 coding sequence is TGTGCCAGCAGCTTAAGTAGTACTAGCACAGATACGCAGTATTTT. Encoded protein: CASSLSSTSTDTQYF. The whole variable domain, remainder taken from reference TRBV11-3 and TRBJ2-3, is EAGVVQSPRYKIIEKKQPVAFWCNPISGHNTLYWYLQNLGQGPELLIRYENEEAVDDSQLPKDRFSAERLKGVDSTLKIQPAELGDSAVYLCASSLSSTSTDTQYFGPGTRLTVL.

V is TRBV29-1 and J is TRBJ2-1, with 8 bases matching TRBD2. Germline CDR1 SQVTM, CDR2 ANQGSEA. This CDR3 is built from 13 residues. Losses at the gene ends were 5 bases for V and 4 bases for J; bases not matched to a gene: 4. The DNA of the CDR3 is TGCAGCGTTCGAACGGGGGGGTACAATGAGCAGTTCTTC. Its protein product is CSVRTGGYNEQFF.

In this sample, this clone turned up once. This chain links TRBV6-5 with TRBJ2-3, with TRBD1 identical over 8 bases. J was trimmed by 3 bases and V by 7 bases; bases with no gene match: 3. Germline CDR1 and CDR2: MNHEY and SVGAGI. The CDR3 spans 13 residues. The DNA for the CDR3 is TGTGCCAGCAAAGGACAGGGTACAGATACGCAGTATTTT. The encoded protein is CASKGQGTDTQYF.

The chain combines TRBV7-9 with TRBJ1-1, with a weak D call TRBD1 (6 bases). The ends were cut back, 3 bases at V and 0 bases at J, with 8 bases in the middle. CDR1 and CDR2 from the germline V gene are SEHNR and FQNEAQ (reference sequence). The CDR3 is made up of 14 amino acids. DNA for the CDR3: TGTGCCAGCAGCTTCTCAGGGGTGAACACTGAAGCTTTCTTT. It codes for CASSFSGVNTEAFF. Looking up the rest from reference TRBV7-9 and TRBJ1-1 gives the full variable domain: DTGVSQNPRHKITKRGQNVTFRCDPISEHNRLYWYRQTLGQGPEFLTYFQNEAQLEKSRLLSDRFSAERPKGSFSTLEIQRTEQGDSAMYLCASSFSGVNTEAFFGQGTRLTVV.

This rearrangement joins TRBV19 to TRBJ1-2, with 8 bases matching TRBD1. CDR1 and CDR2 (germline): LNHDA, SQIVND (reference sequence). The trim removed 5 bases at V and 3 bases at J, leaving 5 bases unmatched. This CDR3 region has 14 residues. This chain's CDR3 is CASSADRDYYGYTF. CDR3 DNA: TGTGCCAGTAGTGCGGACAGGGATTACTATGGCTACACCTTC.

The rearrangement links TRBV18 to TRBJ1-1; D might be TRBD1 (6 bases). The germline gives CDR1 KGHSH, CDR2 LQKENI. The V gene lost 6 bases and the J gene lost 2 bases, with 13 bases spanning the gap. The CDR3 spans 14 residues. DNA of the CDR3: TGTGCCAGCTCCGACAGGTCCGGTAACACTGAAGCTTTCTTT. Protein: CASSDRSGNTEAFF. Complete variable domain (other parts from reference TRBV18 and TRBJ1-1): NAGVMQNPRHLVRRRGQEARLRCSPMKGHSHVYWYRQLPEEGLKFMVYLQKENIIDESGMPKERFSAEFPKEGPSILRIQQVVRGDSAAYFCASSDRSGNTEAFFGQGTRLTVV.

The rearrangement joins TRBV5-1 to TRBJ1-1; D is unclear. V dropped 0 bases and J dropped 1 base, with 7 bases sitting between them. CDR3 size: 14 residues. The germline V gene has CDR1 SGHRS and CDR2 YFSETQ. The CDR3 loop reads CASSLAQRNTEAFF. The CDR3 region has the DNA TGCGCCAGCAGCTTGGCTCAAAGGAACACTGAAGCTTTCTTT.

The chain's CDR3 is CASSRLAGGLADTQYF. CDR3 DNA: TGTGCCAGCAGTCGACTAGCGGGGGGGCTCGCAGATACGCAGTATTTT. The chain recombines TRBV7-6 with TRBJ2-3, with TRBD2 matching 14 bases. This CDR3 is 16 amino acids long. Trimming at V came to 6 bases and at J to 4 bases, leaving 6 bases not matched to a gene. Germline loops: CDR1 SGHVS, CDR2 FNYEAQ.

V is TRBV6-1 and J is TRBJ1-1, with 10 bases aligning to TRBD1. CDR3 length: 15 residues. V gave up 5 bases and J gave up 3 bases; unmatched junction bases: 6. Germline V gene lookup returns CDR1 MNHNS and CDR2 SASEGT. The CDR3 sequence: CASSKRTGGYTEAFF. The CDR3 DNA follows: TGTGCCAGCAGTAAACGGACAGGGGGGTACACTGAAGCTTTCTTT.

The rearrangement links TRBV15 to TRBJ2-1; 7 bases line up with TRBD2. Germline assignment: CDR1 LNHNV and CDR2 YYDKDF (reference sequence). The CDR3 spans 16 residues. Unmatched junction bases numbered 3, after V lost 1 base and J lost 0 bases. The CDR3 nucleotides read TGTGCCACCAGCAGAGTGGGGGAGGGCTCCTACAATGAGCAGTTCTTC. This translates into CATSRVGEGSYNEQFF.

The CDR3 is CASSLEGSSYNSPLHF. DNA for the CDR3: TGCGCCAGCAGCTTGGAGGGGAGCTCCTATAATTCACCCCTCCACTTT. The chain combines TRBV5-1 with TRBJ1-6; D is possibly TRBD1 (5 bases). This CDR3 spans 16 amino acids. V dropped 0 bases and J dropped 0 bases, with 7 bases sitting between them. The germline gives CDR1 SGHRS, CDR2 YFSETQ. Together with reference TRBV5-1 and TRBJ1-6, the CDR3 gives the full variable domain: KAGVTQTPRYLIKTRGQQVTLSCSPISGHRSVSWYQQTPGQGLQFLFEYFSETQRNKGNFPGRFSGRQFSNSRSEMNVSTLELGDSALYLCASSLEGSSYNSPLHFGNGTRLTVT.

The chain employs TRBV19 and TRBJ1-4; D is possibly TRBD1 (6 bases). The CDR3 is 14 amino acids. Germline V gives CDR1 LNHDA, CDR2 SQIVND (reference sequence). V lost 9 bases to trimming and J lost 5 bases, with 16 bases between them. The CDR3 here is CASKTGLGNEKLFF. The CDR3 DNA sequence: TGTGCCAGCAAAACAGGGCTAGGAAATGAAAAACTGTTTTTT. Supplemented by reference TRBV19 and TRBJ1-4, the full variable domain reads DGGITQSPKYLFRKEGQNVTLSCEQNLNHDAMYWYRQDPGQGLRLIYYSQIVNDFQKGDIAEGYSVSREKKESFPLTVTSAQKNPTAFYLCASKTGLGNEKLFFGSGTQLSVL.

The chain uses TRBV6-1 and TRBJ1-6; D is unresolved. In germline, CDR1 is MNHNS, CDR2 SASEGT. The CDR3 sequence is 12 residues long. V was cut by 10 bases and J by 9 bases, with 13 bases left in between. CDR3 coding DNA: TGTGCCACCACTTGGGCGTCTTCACCCCTCCACTTT. Its translation is CATTWASSPLHF.

There are a few counts of this clone. The V and J genes are TRBV14 and TRBJ2-7; 7 positions match TRBD1. The length of the CDR3 is 14 residues. Germline V gene data show CDR1 as SGHDN and CDR2 as FVKESK. V was pared by 5 bases and J by 5 bases, with 9 bases of the junction left unmatched. Written as DNA, the CDR3 is TGTGCCAGCAGCTACGACAGGGTAGGCCACGAGCAGTACTTC. It encodes CASSYDRVGHEQYF. The full variable domain, rest sourced from reference TRBV14 and TRBJ2-7, is EAGVTQFPSHSVIEKGQTVTLRCDPISGHDNLYWYRRVMGKEIKFLLHFVKESKQDESGMPNNRFLAERTGGTYSTLKVQPAELEDSGVYFCASSYDRVGHEQYFGPGTRLTVT.

This chain joins TRBV7-2 and TRBJ1-6, with unresolved D. The V end was cut by 2 bases, the J end by 7 bases, with 15 bases between. Germline V gene sequence: CDR1 SGHTA, CDR2 FQGNSA. There are 16 residues in the CDR3. CDR3 residues: CASSLSGQRNNSPLHF. In DNA, the CDR3 is TGTGCCAGCAGCTTAAGTGGGCAGAGGAACAATTCACCCCTCCACTTT.

The CDR3 sequence is CASTIDRYNSPLHF. In DNA form, the CDR3 reads TGTGCCAGCACCATTGACAGATATAATTCACCCCTCCACTTT. V is TRBV6-1 and J is TRBJ1-6; a weak D match, TRBD1 (5 bases). CDR1 and CDR2 from the germline V gene are MNHNS and SASEGT. With 7 bases removed from V and 4 bases from J, the gap between germline ends came to 11 bases. The CDR3 consists of 14 residues.

J is TRBJ2-3 and V is TRBV7-3; weak D call: TRBD2 (7 bases). CDR1 SGHTA and CDR2 FQGTGA come from the germline V gene. V lost 5 bases and J lost 6, with 21 bases in between. The CDR3 covers 16 residues. The DNA of the CDR3 is TGTGCCAGCAGCGCAGCCGGGGGGCTGGGTTCTGATACGCAGTATTTT. Its protein product is CASSAAGGLGSDTQYF.

The CDR3 nucleotides read TGTGCCAGCAGCTTGGGGCCTAGCGCCATGACCTACGAGCAGTACTTC. Translating it yields CASSLGPSAMTYEQYF. V gene TRBV5-5 combines with J gene TRBJ2-7; D may be TRBD2 (6 bases). V was clipped by 0 bases and J by 2 bases, with 15 bases between them. This CDR3 comprises 16 residues. Per the germline V gene, CDR1 is SGHKS and CDR2 is YYEKEE (reference sequence).

The chain has TRBV7-3 and TRBJ1-6; 9 bases line up with TRBD1. The germline gives CDR1 SGHTA, CDR2 FQGTGA. This CDR3 is built from 15 residues. V was clipped by 5 bases and J by 6 bases; unmatched bases: 5. The CDR3 bases are TGTGCCAGCAGCGCCACAGGGGGCGGTAATTCACCCCTCCACTTT. Translation: CASSATGGGNSPLHF.

In its sample, this clone was seen once. This chain links TRBV7-3 with TRBJ2-3; TRBD2 aligns across 9 bases. CDR1 and CDR2 (germline): SGHTA, FQGTGA. The V segment lost 0 bases and the J segment 0 bases; nucleotides outside the gene matches: 4. This CDR3 contains 17 residues. For the CDR3, the DNA is TGTGCCAGCAGCTTAACGGGTAGCGGGGGTAGCACAGATACGCAGTATTTT. Translating gives CASSLTGSGGSTDTQYF.

CDR3 in amino acids: CASRTGDEAFF. CDR3 DNA: TGCGCCAGCCGGACAGGGGATGAAGCTTTCTTT. The chain recombines TRBV5-1 with TRBJ1-1; 9 bases map to TRBD1. With 7 bases clipped from V and 7 bases from J, the junction kept 2 bases outside the gene matches. Germline CDR1 and CDR2: SGHRS and YFSETQ. CDR3 length equals 11 residues.

J is TRBJ2-1 and V is TRBV7-3, with TRBD2 identical over 11 bases. Germline CDR1 SGHTA, CDR2 FQGTGA. There are 15 residues in the CDR3. Trimming took 5 bases from V and 7 from J; bases not matched to a gene: 7. CDR3 in DNA: TGTGCCAGCAGCCCGACCACTAGCGGGGGTAATGAGCAGTTCTTC. As protein: CASSPTTSGGNEQFF. Based on the CDR3 plus reference TRBV7-3 and TRBJ2-1, the full variable domain is GAGVSQTPSNKVTEKGKYVELRCDPISGHTALYWYRQSLGQGPEFLIYFQGTGAADDSGLPNDRFFAVRPEGSVSTLKIQRTERGDSAVYLCASSPTTSGGNEQFFGPGTRLTVL.

The chain joins TRBV7-9 to TRBJ1-5; 7 nucleotides line up with TRBD1. This CDR3 has 16 amino acids. Germline values: CDR1 SEHNR, CDR2 FQNEAQ (reference sequence). V gave up 4 bases and J gave up 0 bases; unmatched junction bases: 6. CDR3 loop: CASSSTGTASNQPQHF. CDR3 nucleotide sequence: TGTGCCAGCAGCTCGACCGGGACAGCTAGCAATCAGCCCCAGCATTTT.

The chain links TRBV9 to TRBJ2-3; possible D gene TRBD1, 5 bases. The CDR3 sequence is 15 residues long. V was cut by 0 bases and J by 2 bases, with 10 bases left in between. The V gene's germline CDR1 is SGDLS and CDR2 YYNGEE. DNA for the CDR3: TGTGCCAGCAGCGTAGGACAGAGAGTCACAGATACGCAGTATTTT. Residues: CASSVGQRVTDTQYF.

This rearrangement joins TRBV5-1 to TRBJ2-1; tentatively, D is TRBD2 (6 bases). V dropped 4 bases and J dropped 5 bases, with 22 bases sitting between them. Germline loops: CDR1 SGHRS, CDR2 YFSETQ. This CDR3 comprises 17 residues. CDR3 coding DNA: TGCGCCAGCAGCGGCCGACGGGGACTCAAGTCGGACAATGAGCAGTTCTTC. This sequence encodes CASSGRRGLKSDNEQFF.

As concerns this clone: One end of the junction varies from germline; a read error may be responsible. The rearrangement joins TRBV7-7 to TRBJ2-1; D not certain. Germline V CDR1 and CDR2: SSHAT, FNYEAQ (reference sequence). The CDR3 loop spans 17 amino acids. CDR3 region: CASNPRTTRQSHNEQFF. The DNA for the CDR3 is TGTGCTAGCAACCCCCGAACGACCCGTCAGAGCCACAATGAGCAGTTCTTC.

CDR3 loop: CASSKGVSGNTIYF. In DNA, the CDR3 is TGTGCCAGTAGTAAAGGGGTCTCTGGAAACACCATATATTTT. The rearrangement uses TRBV19 and TRBJ1-3, with TRBD1 as a possible D gene (5 bases). The CDR3 totals 14 residues. In germline, CDR1 is LNHDA, CDR2 SQIVND (reference sequence). Trimming removed 4 bases at V and 0 bases at J, with 7 bases between.

The rearrangement uses TRBV6-1 and TRBJ1-5; TRBD1 might be the D (5 bases). This CDR3 contains 15 residues. CDR1 is MNHNS, CDR2 SASEGT, per germline. V was cut by 2 bases and J by 9 bases, with 17 bases left in between. In DNA form, the CDR3 reads TGTGCCAGCAGTGAACCAGACAGACCCATCGGGCCCCAGCATTTT. This gives the protein CASSEPDRPIGPQHF.

The rearrangement uses TRBV5-1 and TRBJ2-5, with D tentatively TRBD2 (6 bases). V shed 0 bases and J shed 5 bases, with 14 bases lying between them. This CDR3 comprises 15 residues. CDR1 is SGHRS, CDR2 YFSETQ, per germline. The CDR3 DNA follows: TGCGCCAGCAGCTTGGCCCCAACGGGAGAGGAGACCCAGTACTTC. Translated: CASSLAPTGEETQYF.